This section outlines one T cell receptor beta chain sequence together with its context. Here immunoSEQ multiplex PCR was the method, and the copy in TCRdb shows in-frame clones only, minus some. The repertoire holds 80,000 to 95,000 clones, with approximately 93% as singletons. The data derive from a study of cytomegalovirus exposure and HLA in healthy donors. Per germline, CDR1 MNHEY and CDR2 SMNVEV (reference sequence). V was cut by 5 bases and J by 6 bases, with 19 bases left in between. The CDR3 spans 16 residues. Sequenced: PBMCs. V is TRBV27 and J is TRBJ2-2; a possible D gene is TRBD2 (5 bases). This receptor was identified in a woman aged 25-40 years in good health and CMV-seropositive. CDR3 coding DNA: TGTGCCAGCAGTCGCGCGCTAGCAGGAGCCCCCGGGGAGCTGTTTTTT. This encodes CASSRALAGAPGELFF.